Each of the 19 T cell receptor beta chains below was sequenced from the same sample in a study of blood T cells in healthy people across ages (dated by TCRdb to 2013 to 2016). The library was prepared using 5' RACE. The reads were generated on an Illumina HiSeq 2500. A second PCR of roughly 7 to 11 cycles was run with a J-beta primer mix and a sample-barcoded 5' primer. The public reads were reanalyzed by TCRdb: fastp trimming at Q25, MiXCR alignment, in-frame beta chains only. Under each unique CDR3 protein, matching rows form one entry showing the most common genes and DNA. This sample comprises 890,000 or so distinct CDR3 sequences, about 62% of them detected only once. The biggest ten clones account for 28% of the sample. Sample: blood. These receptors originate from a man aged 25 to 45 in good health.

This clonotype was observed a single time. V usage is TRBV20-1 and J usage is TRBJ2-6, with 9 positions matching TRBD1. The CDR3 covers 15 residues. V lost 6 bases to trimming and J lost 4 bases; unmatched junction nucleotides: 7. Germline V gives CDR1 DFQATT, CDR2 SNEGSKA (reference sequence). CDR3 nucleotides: TGCAGTGCGCCGGACAGGGGTAGGGGGGCCAACGTCCTGACTTTC. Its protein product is CSAPDRGRGANVLTF.

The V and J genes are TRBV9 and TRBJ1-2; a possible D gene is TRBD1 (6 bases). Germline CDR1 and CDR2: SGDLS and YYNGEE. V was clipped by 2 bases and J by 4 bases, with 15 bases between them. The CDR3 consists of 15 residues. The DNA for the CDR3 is TGTGCCAGCAGCGTCTACCTGGGGGACATCTATGGCTACACCTTC. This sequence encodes CASSVYLGDIYGYTF. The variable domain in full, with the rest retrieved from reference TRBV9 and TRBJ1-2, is DSGVTQTPKHLITATGQRVTLRCSPRSGDLSVYWYQQSLDQGLQFLIQYYNGEERAKGNILERFSAQQFPDLHSELNLSSLELGDSALYFCASSVYLGDIYGYTFGSGTRLTVV.

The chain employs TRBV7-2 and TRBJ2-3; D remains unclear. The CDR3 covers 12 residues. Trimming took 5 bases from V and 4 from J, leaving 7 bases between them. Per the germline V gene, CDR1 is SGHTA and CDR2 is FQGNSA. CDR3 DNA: TGTGCCAGCAGCGCCTATTCAGATACGCAGTATTTT. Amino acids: CASSAYSDTQYF. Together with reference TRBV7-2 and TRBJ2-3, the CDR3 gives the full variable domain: GAGVSQSPSNKVTEKGKDVELRCDPISGHTALYWYRQSLGQGLEFLIYFQGNSAPDKSGLPSDRFSAERTGGSVSTLTIQRTQQEDSAVYLCASSAYSDTQYFGPGTRLTVL.

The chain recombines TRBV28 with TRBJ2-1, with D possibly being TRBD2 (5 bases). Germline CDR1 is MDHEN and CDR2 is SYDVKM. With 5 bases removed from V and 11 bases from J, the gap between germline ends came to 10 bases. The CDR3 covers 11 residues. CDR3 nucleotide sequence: TGTGCCAGCAGTGCAGAGGGTAAGCAGTTCTTC. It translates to CASSAEGKQFF.

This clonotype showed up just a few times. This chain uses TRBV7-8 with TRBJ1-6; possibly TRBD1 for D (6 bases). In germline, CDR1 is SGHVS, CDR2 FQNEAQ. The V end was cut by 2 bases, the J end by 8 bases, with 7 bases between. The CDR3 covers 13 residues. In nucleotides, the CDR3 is TGTGCCAGCAGCTTACAGGGGTATTCACCCCTCCACTTT. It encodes CASSLQGYSPLHF.

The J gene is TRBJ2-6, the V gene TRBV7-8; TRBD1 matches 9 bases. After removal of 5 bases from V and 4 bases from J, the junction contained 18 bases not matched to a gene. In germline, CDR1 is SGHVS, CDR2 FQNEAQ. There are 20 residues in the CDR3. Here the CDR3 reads CASSTARKDRGKKGANVLTF. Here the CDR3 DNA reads TGTGCCAGCAGCACCGCCCGCAAAGACAGGGGGAAAAAAGGGGCCAACGTCCTGACTTTC. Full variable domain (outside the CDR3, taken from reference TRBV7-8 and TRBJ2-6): GAGVSQSPRYKVAKRGQDVALRCDPISGHVSLFWYQQALGQGPEFLTYFQNEAQLDKSGLPSDRFFAERPEGSVSTLKIQRTQQEDSAVYLCASSTARKDRGKKGANVLTFGAGSRLTVL.

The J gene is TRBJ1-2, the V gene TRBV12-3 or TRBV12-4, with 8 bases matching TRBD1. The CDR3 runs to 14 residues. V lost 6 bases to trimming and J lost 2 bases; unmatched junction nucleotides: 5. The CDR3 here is CASSGQGLNYGYTF. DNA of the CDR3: TGTGCCAGCAGCGGACAGGGATTGAACTATGGCTACACCTTC.

The CDR3 loop is CASSPGTGVFANEKLFF. The CDR3 DNA reads TGTGCCAGCAGCCCCGGGACAGGGGTGTTTGCTAATGAAAAACTGTTTTTT. The genes are TRBV7-2 and TRBJ1-4, with 10 bases that match TRBD1. The CDR3 is made up of 17 amino acids. Trimming at V came to 5 bases and at J to 3 bases, leaving 9 bases not matched to a gene. In germline, CDR1 is SGHTA, CDR2 FQGNSA.

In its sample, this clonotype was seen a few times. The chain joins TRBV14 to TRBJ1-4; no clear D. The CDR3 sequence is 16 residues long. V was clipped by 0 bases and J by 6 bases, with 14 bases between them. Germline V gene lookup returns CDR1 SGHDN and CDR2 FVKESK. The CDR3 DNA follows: TGTGCCAGCAGCCAAGATCTGCGGGGAAACTATGAAAAACTGTTTTTT. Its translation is CASSQDLRGNYEKLFF.

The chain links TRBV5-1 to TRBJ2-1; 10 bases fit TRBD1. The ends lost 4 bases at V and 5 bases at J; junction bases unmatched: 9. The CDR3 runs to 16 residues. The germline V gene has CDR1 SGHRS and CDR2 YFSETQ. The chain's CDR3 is CASSRQTGGFDNEQFF. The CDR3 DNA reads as TGCGCCAGCAGCAGGCAGACAGGGGGCTTCGACAATGAGCAGTTCTTC.

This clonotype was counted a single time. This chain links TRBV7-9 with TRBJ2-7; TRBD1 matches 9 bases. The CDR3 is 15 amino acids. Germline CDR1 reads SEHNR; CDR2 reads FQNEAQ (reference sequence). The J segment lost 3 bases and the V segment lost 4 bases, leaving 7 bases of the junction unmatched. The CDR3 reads CASSSLRDRVYEQYF. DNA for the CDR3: TGTGCCAGCAGCTCCCTAAGGGACAGGGTCTACGAGCAGTACTTC.

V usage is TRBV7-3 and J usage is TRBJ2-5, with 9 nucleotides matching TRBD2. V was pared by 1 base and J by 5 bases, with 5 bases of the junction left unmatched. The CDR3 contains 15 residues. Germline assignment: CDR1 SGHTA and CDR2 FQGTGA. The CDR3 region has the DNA TGTGCCAGCAGCTTAATCGCGGGGGGGCTTGAGACCCAGTACTTC. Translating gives CASSLIAGGLETQYF. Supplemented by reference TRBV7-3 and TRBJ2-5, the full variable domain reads GAGVSQTPSNKVTEKGKYVELRCDPISGHTALYWYRQSLGQGPEFLIYFQGTGAADDSGLPNDRFFAVRPEGSVSTLKIQRTERGDSAVYLCASSLIAGGLETQYFGPGTRLLVL.

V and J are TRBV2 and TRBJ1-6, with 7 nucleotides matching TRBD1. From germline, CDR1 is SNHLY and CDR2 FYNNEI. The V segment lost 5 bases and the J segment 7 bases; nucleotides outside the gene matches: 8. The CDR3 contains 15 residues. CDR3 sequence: CASSIQGGTNSPLHF. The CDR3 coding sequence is TGTGCCAGCAGTATCCAGGGGGGGACGAATTCACCCCTCCACTTT.

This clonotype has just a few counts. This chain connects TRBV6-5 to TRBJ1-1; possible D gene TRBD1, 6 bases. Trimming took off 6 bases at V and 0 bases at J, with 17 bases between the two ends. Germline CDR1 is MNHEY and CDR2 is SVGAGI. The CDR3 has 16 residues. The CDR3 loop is CASSITLRGMNTEAFF. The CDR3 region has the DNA TGTGCCAGCAGCATCACCCTCAGGGGAATGAACACTGAAGCTTTCTTT.

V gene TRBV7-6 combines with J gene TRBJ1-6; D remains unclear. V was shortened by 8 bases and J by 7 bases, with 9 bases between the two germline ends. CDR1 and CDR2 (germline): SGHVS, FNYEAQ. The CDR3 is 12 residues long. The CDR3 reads CASSTPNSPLHF. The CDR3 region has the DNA TGTGCCAGCTCGACCCCCAATTCACCCCTCCACTTT.

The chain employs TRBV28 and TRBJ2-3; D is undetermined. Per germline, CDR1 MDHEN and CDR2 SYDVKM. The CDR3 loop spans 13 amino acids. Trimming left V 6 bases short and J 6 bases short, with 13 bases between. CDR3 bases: TGTGCCAGCAGGACGGAGTGGTCCGATACGCAGTATTTT. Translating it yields CASRTEWSDTQYF.

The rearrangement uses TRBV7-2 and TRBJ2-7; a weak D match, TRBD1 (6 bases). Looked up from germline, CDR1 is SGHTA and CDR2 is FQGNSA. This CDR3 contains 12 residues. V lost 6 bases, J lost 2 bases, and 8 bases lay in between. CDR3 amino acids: CASSRQAYEQYF. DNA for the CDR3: TGTGCCAGCAGTCGACAGGCCTACGAGCAGTACTTC.

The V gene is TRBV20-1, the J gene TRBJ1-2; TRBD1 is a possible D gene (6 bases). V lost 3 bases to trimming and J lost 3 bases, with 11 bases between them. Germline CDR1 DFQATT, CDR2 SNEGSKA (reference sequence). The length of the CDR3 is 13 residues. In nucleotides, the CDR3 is TGCAGTGCTAGTGAGAGGGGGGACTATGGCTACACCTTC. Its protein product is CSASERGDYGYTF.

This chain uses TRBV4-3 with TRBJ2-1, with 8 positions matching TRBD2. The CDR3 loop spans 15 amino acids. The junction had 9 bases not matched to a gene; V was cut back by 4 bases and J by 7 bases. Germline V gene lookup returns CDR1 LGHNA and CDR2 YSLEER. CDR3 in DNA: TGCGCCAGCAGCCCCCGGGGGGGCCAGGGAAATGAGCAGTTCTTC. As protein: CASSPRGGQGNEQFF.